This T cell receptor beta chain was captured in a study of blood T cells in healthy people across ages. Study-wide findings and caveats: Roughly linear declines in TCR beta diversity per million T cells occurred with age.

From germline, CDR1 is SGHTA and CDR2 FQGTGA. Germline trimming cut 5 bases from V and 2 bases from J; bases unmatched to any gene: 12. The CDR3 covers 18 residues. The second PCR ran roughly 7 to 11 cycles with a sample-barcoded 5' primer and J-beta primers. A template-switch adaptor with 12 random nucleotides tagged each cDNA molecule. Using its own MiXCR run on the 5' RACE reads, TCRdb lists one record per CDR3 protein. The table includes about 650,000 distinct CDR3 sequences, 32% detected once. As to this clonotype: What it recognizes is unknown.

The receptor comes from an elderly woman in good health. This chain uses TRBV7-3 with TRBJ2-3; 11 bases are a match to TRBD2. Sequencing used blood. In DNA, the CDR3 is TGTGCCAGCAGCCCCCGCCCGGGACTAGCGGACGTCACAGATACGCAGTATTTT. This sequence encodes CASSPRPGLADVTDTQYF.